Detailed here is one T cell receptor beta chain. Two negative PCRs, clearance, or symptom resolution characterized the recovered Cohort 3 donors. This specimen belongs to a study of blood T cell repertoires in COVID-19. Study overall: T cells, B-cell-depleted T cells, or PBMCs supplied cDNA or gDNA.

Trimming shortened V by 4 bases and J by 4 bases, and 16 bases separated the two germline ends. Per the germline V gene, CDR1 is MDHEN and CDR2 is SYDVKM. The CDR3 contains 16 residues. Here immunoSEQ multiplex PCR was the method, and the copy in TCRdb shows in-frame clones only, minus some. Of approximately 400,000 clones in the sample, around nine tenths are singletons; the top ten hold roughly 1.2%. This clonotype originated in a woman under 30 who had recovered from COVID-19. Material: PBMCs or T cells enriched from blood (not recorded which). The chain is built from TRBV28 and TRBJ2-2, with unresolved D. CDR3: CASSSSWPSGTGELFF. The CDR3 nucleotides read TGTGCCAGCAGTTCCAGTTGGCCCTCGGGCACCGGGGAGCTGTTTTTT.